Below are 19 T cell receptor beta chains sequenced from a single sample in a study of blood T cells in healthy people across ages (dated by TCRdb to 2015 to 2017). Library generation was performed with 5' RACE. These reads were obtained on an Illumina HiSeq 2500. The second PCR ran for roughly 7 to 12 cycles and used a J-beta primer mix along with a sample-barcoded 5' primer. TCRdb trimmed the raw reads at Q25, called clones with MiXCR and kept productive beta chains. Rows merge per CDR3 protein into single entries with the most common DNA and genes. The sample includes around 700,000 distinct CDR3 sequences, with roughly 25% observed a single time. The top ten clones comprise under 9.5% of the sample. These same records also appear under a second study, on T cells of mothers and their children.

The specimen was blood. The receptor set was obtained from a boy between 10 and 17 years old in good health.

This rearrangement joins TRBV10-3 to TRBJ2-1; 11 nucleotides line up with TRBD2. The CDR3 contains 15 residues. Germline V lookup: CDR1 ENHRY, CDR2 SYGVKD. V shed 0 bases and J 12 bases; nucleotides not matched to a gene: 7. CDR3 loop: CAISESDSGREGQFF. CDR3 sequence (DNA): TGTGCCATCAGTGAGTCGGATAGCGGGAGGGAGGGGCAGTTCTTC.

This clonotype occurred a few times. The gene calls are TRBV9 and TRBJ2-5; 8 bases agree with TRBD2. The CDR3 is 15 amino acids. The germline gives CDR1 SGDLS, CDR2 YYNGEE. J lost 5 bases, V lost 2 bases, and 8 bases had no gene match. The CDR3 is CASSVRGGPWETQYF. The CDR3, as DNA: TGTGCCAGCAGCGTCCGGGGGGGGCCATGGGAGACCCAGTACTTC.

The rearrangement uses TRBV9 and TRBJ2-7; tentatively, D is TRBD1 (6 bases). V was shortened by 0 bases and J by 4 bases, with 14 bases between the two germline ends. Per germline, CDR1 SGDLS and CDR2 YYNGEE. The CDR3 totals 15 residues. The CDR3 DNA reads TGTGCCAGCAGCGTAGGGGCAGGGGTAGAGTACGAGCAGTACTTC. Translated: CASSVGAGVEYEQYF.

The chain carries TRBV3-1 and TRBJ2-1; D not certain. V was cut by 0 bases and J by 3 bases, with 9 bases left in between. The CDR3 covers 15 residues. Germline V lookup: CDR1 LGHDT, CDR2 YNNKEL (reference sequence). CDR3 sequence: CASSQDKFGYNEQFF. In nucleotides, the CDR3 is TGTGCCAGCAGCCAAGACAAGTTCGGCTACAATGAGCAGTTCTTC.

The chain is built from TRBV20-1 and TRBJ2-1, with D unclear. V lost 4 bases and J lost 5, with 6 bases in between. The germline CDR1 and CDR2 sequences are DFQATT and SNEGSKA (reference sequence). The CDR3 has 11 amino acids. DNA of the CDR3: TGCAGTGCTACCCTAGACAATGAGCAGTTCTTC. Protein product: CSATLDNEQFF.

This chain connects TRBV15 to TRBJ2-3, with a possible D match to TRBD1 (6 bases). Germline V gene data show CDR1 as LNHNV and CDR2 as YYDKDF (reference sequence). The CDR3 has 14 residues. Trimming shortened V by 0 bases and J by 6 bases, and 10 bases separated the two germline ends. CDR3 nucleotides: TGTGCCACCAGCAGAGATCAGGGGCCGGATACGCAGTATTTT. Its protein is CATSRDQGPDTQYF. The full variable domain, rest sourced from reference TRBV15 and TRBJ2-3, is DAMVIQNPRYQVTQFGKPVTLSCSQTLNHNVMYWYQQKSSQAPKLLFHYYDKDFNNEADTPDNFQSRRPNTSFCFLDIRSPGLGDTAMYLCATSRDQGPDTQYFGPGTRLTVL.

The gene calls are TRBV7-8 and TRBJ2-1, with D possibly matching TRBD2 (6 bases). Germline lookup yields CDR1 SGHVS and CDR2 FQNEAQ. The CDR3 consists of 15 residues. V lost 3 bases and J lost 5, with 14 bases in between. DNA of the CDR3: TGTGCCAGCAGCTTCGGACTGGCGGGACACAATGAGCAGTTCTTC. Protein product: CASSFGLAGHNEQFF.

V and J are TRBV15 and TRBJ2-5, with 7 bases lining up with TRBD2. Germline V gene data show CDR1 as LNHNV and CDR2 as YYDKDF (reference sequence). The CDR3 contains 14 residues. Germline trimming cut 3 bases from V and 2 bases from J; bases unmatched to any gene: 3. This CDR3 reads CATSSPGGQETQYF. In DNA form, the CDR3 reads TGTGCCACCAGCAGCCCCGGGGGGCAAGAGACCCAGTACTTC.

This clonotype was seen more than once but under ten times. The chain uses TRBV13 and TRBJ2-1; possibly TRBD1 for D (6 bases). Trimming removed 2 bases from V and 8 bases from J, with 10 bases in between. Looked up from germline, CDR1 is PRHDT and CDR2 is FYEKMQ (reference sequence). The CDR3 has 13 amino acids. CDR3 amino acids: CASSLQGYHEQFF. The DNA for the CDR3 is TGTGCCAGCAGCTTACAGGGGTACCATGAGCAGTTCTTC.

This clonotype was observed a few times. The chain links TRBV7-2 to TRBJ2-1, with a possible D match to TRBD2 (6 bases). The CDR3 has 15 amino acids. Germline CDR1 is SGHTA and CDR2 is FQGNSA. V lost 1 base and J lost 6, with 13 bases in between. Here the CDR3 DNA reads TGTGCCAGCAGCTTAGACCGGGGGTCATTCAATGAGCAGTTCTTC. It encodes CASSLDRGSFNEQFF.

The chain combines TRBV29-1 with TRBJ2-1, with D perhaps TRBD2 (6 bases). Looked up from germline, CDR1 is SQVTM and CDR2 is ANQGSEA. The CDR3 sequence is 12 residues long. The V end lost 7 bases, the J end lost 5 bases, and 12 bases lay between the germline ends. The CDR3 sequence is CSGDSGNNEQFF. The CDR3 bases are TGCAGCGGTGATAGCGGAAACAATGAGCAGTTCTTC.

The chain joins TRBV5-1 to TRBJ1-4; 7 nucleotides line up with TRBD1. This CDR3 region has 18 residues. J lost 0 bases, V lost 0 bases, and 8 bases had no gene match. Germline V gives CDR1 SGHRS, CDR2 YFSETQ. The CDR3 region is CASSLGGGQTATNEKLFF. CDR3 bases: TGCGCCAGCAGCTTGGGAGGGGGACAGACTGCAACTAATGAAAAACTGTTTTTT.

The rearrangement links TRBV5-6 to TRBJ2-7; 14 nucleotides match TRBD2. J lost 2 bases, V lost 4 bases, and 2 bases had no gene match. The germline CDR1 and CDR2 sequences are SGHDT and YYEEEE. The CDR3 is made up of 15 amino acids. The CDR3 DNA reads TGTGCCAGCAGCCGGACTAGCGGGAGGACCTACGAGCAGTACTTC. Translation: CASSRTSGRTYEQYF. The full variable domain, with the rest looked up from reference TRBV5-6 and TRBJ2-7, is DAGVTQSPTHLIKTRGQQVTLRCSPKSGHDTVSWYQQALGQGPQFIFQYYEEEERQRGNFPDRFSGHQFPNYSSELNVNALLLGDSALYLCASSRTSGRTYEQYFGPGTRLTVT.

The V and J genes are TRBV5-6 and TRBJ1-2; no reliable D call. V lost 2 bases to trimming and J lost 8 bases, with 10 bases between them. The CDR3 loop spans 12 amino acids. Germline V gives CDR1 SGHDT, CDR2 YYEEEE. The CDR3 coding sequence is TGTGCCAGCAGCTTTAAGGGAGGAGGCTACACCTTC. This translates into CASSFKGGGYTF.

The J gene is TRBJ2-3, the V gene TRBV27; 8 bases map to TRBD2. J gave up 4 bases and V 4 bases, and 7 bases lay outside the gene matches. Germline V lookup: CDR1 MNHEY, CDR2 SMNVEV (reference sequence). This CDR3 region has 15 residues. CDR3 amino acids: CASSSSGSNADTQYF. Written as DNA, the CDR3 is TGTGCCAGCAGTTCGAGCGGGAGTAATGCAGATACGCAGTATTTT.

This clonotype was picked up one time. The genes are TRBV16 and TRBJ2-1, with 7 bases matching TRBD2. Germline V gives CDR1 KGHSY, CDR2 FQNENV. J gave up 8 bases and V 2 bases, and 6 bases lay outside the gene matches. CDR3 length equals 14 residues. CDR3 sequence: CASSQGGRSYEQFF. The DNA of the CDR3 is TGTGCCAGCAGCCAAGGCGGGAGAAGCTATGAGCAGTTCTTC.

The gene calls are TRBV10-2 and TRBJ2-7; 9 positions agree with TRBD2. The CDR3 contains 17 residues. The germline V gene encodes CDR1 WSHSY and CDR2 SAAADI. V dropped 4 bases and J dropped 3; count of bases not matched to a gene: 13. The CDR3 coding sequence is TGCGCCAGCAGTGGATCTTATCCCGGGACTAGCAGCTACGAGCAGTACTTC. This gives the protein CASSGSYPGTSSYEQYF.

Remarks on this clonotype: At one end the junction does not follow the germline gene, possibly because of a read error. This chain links TRBV5-8 with TRBJ2-5; tentative D call: TRBD1 (6 bases). The end of the DNA aligns better with TRBJ2-7, so the J call may be wrong. Per the germline V gene, CDR1 is SGHTS and CDR2 is YDEGEE. This CDR3 is built from 15 residues. CDR3 nucleotide sequence: TGTGCCAGCAGCCCGCCAGGGGCCCCCTCCTGCGAGCAGTACTTC. Its translation is CASSPPGAPSCEQYF.

This clonotype was detected a few times. The gene calls are TRBV15 and TRBJ1-3; tentatively, D is TRBD1 (5 bases). V shed 0 bases and J shed 4 bases, with 10 bases lying between them. Germline V gives CDR1 LNHNV, CDR2 YYDKDF (reference sequence). The CDR3 length is 15 residues. CDR3 region: CATSRDQGIGNTIYF. As DNA, the CDR3 is TGTGCCACCAGCAGAGATCAGGGCATAGGAAACACCATATATTTT.